These 24 T cell receptor beta chains came from one sample sequenced in a study of T-cell memory formation after mild COVID-19. TCRdb independently ran MiXCR on the 5' RACE reads; one entry per CDR3 protein. The data hold 200,000 to 300,000 distinct CDR3 sequences, with roughly a sixth observed a single time. Material: PBMCs or a T cell subset sorted from them (not recorded which). Source of these receptors: a man younger than 35 who had mild COVID-19 (a few samples of this study predate the infection). Cell type and time point are not known.

A few counts support this clonotype. The rearrangement joins TRBV5-1 to TRBJ2-3; 10 bases are shared with TRBD2. The germline V gene has CDR1 SGHRS and CDR2 YFSETQ. The ends lost 0 bases at V and 0 bases at J; junction bases unmatched: 19. The CDR3 consists of 22 residues. The DNA for the CDR3 is TGCGCCAGCAGCTTGGCCCGCACTAGCGGGGCCCCCTTACCTTCTAGCACAGATACGCAGTATTTT. Translation: CASSLARTSGAPLPSSTDTQYF.

This clonotype came up a few times. The V gene is TRBV7-2, the J gene TRBJ2-6; D is uncertain. The CDR3 spans 17 residues. Germline V CDR1 and CDR2: SGHTA, FQGNSA. Trimming removed 5 bases at V and 1 base at J, with 15 bases between. The CDR3 sequence is CASSPDTGSSGANVLTF. The CDR3, as DNA: TGTGCCAGCAGCCCAGACACCGGATCTTCTGGGGCCAACGTCCTGACTTTC. The complete variable domain, with remaining parts taken from reference TRBV7-2 and TRBJ2-6, reads GAGVSQSPSNKVTEKGKDVELRCDPISGHTALYWYRQSLGQGLEFLIYFQGNSAPDKSGLPSDRFSAERTGGSVSTLTIQRTQQEDSAVYLCASSPDTGSSGANVLTFGAGSRLTVL.

This clonotype was seen more than once but under ten times. The chain joins TRBV7-9 to TRBJ2-5; perhaps TRBD2 as D (5 bases). Germline V gene sequence: CDR1 SEHNR, CDR2 FQNEAQ (reference sequence). This CDR3 has 13 amino acids. The V and J ends lost 5 bases and 5 bases respectively, with 12 bases between them. CDR3 residues: CASSKTGGETQYF. The DNA for the CDR3 is TGTGCCAGCAGCAAGACGGGCGGGGAGACCCAGTACTTC.

The J gene is TRBJ2-2, the V gene TRBV29-1, with D tentatively TRBD2 (5 bases). From germline, CDR1 is SQVTM and CDR2 ANQGSEA. The CDR3 has 12 amino acids. The CDR3 DNA follows: TGCATCGCAACCGGGGTCACCGGGGAGCTGTTTTTT. As protein: CIATGVTGELFF.

V usage is TRBV29-1 and J usage is TRBJ1-1; D is undetermined. The CDR3 sequence is 13 residues long. Between the trimmed V and J ends, which lost 6 bases and 0 bases, there was a span of 11 bases. Per germline, CDR1 SQVTM and CDR2 ANQGSEA. The CDR3 loop reads CSVQGPVNTEAFF. The DNA of the CDR3 is TGCAGCGTCCAAGGGCCCGTGAACACTGAAGCTTTCTTT.

The sample holds many counts of this clonotype. The V gene is TRBV7-3, the J gene TRBJ2-3, with no clear D. The CDR3 has 12 residues. The germline gives CDR1 SGHTA, CDR2 FQGTGA. V shed 5 bases and J shed 5 bases, with 8 bases lying between them. The CDR3 sequence: CASSQSRDTQYF. CDR3 coding DNA: TGTGCCAGCAGCCAATCGCGAGATACGCAGTATTTT.

The chain recombines TRBV6-1 with TRBJ2-5; TRBD2 aligns across 9 bases. The CDR3 sequence is 15 residues long. Germline lookup yields CDR1 MNHNS and CDR2 SASEGT. V lost 2 bases and J lost 5; bases outside the gene matches: 6. For the CDR3, the DNA is TGTGCCAGCAGTGAAACGGCGGGGGGGCCTGAGACCCAGTACTTC. As protein: CASSETAGGPETQYF.

This clonotype has just a few counts. The V call is TRBV10-3, the J call TRBJ1-4, with 10 nucleotides matching TRBD1. CDR1 and CDR2 from the germline V gene are ENHRY and SYGVKD. Unmatched junction bases numbered 5, after V lost 10 bases and J lost 6 bases. This CDR3 is built from 13 residues. The DNA for the CDR3 is TGTGCCACATCGGACAGGGGGTATGAAAAACTGTTTTTT. Amino acid sequence: CATSDRGYEKLFF.

V is TRBV10-3 and J is TRBJ1-2, with a weak D call TRBD1 (5 bases). The CDR3 runs 13 residues. Germline V lookup: CDR1 ENHRY, CDR2 SYGVKD. Trimming took off 6 bases at V and 5 bases at J, with 13 bases between the two ends. CDR3 sequence reads: CAISSGDGYGYTF. CDR3 in DNA: TGTGCCATCAGCTCCGGGGACGGGTATGGCTACACCTTC.

The chain uses TRBV6-6 and TRBJ2-7, with 7 bases that match TRBD2. J gave up 3 bases and V 0 bases, and 8 bases lay outside the gene matches. The CDR3 consists of 16 residues. The germline gives CDR1 MNHNY, CDR2 SVGAGI (reference sequence). The CDR3 sequence is CASSYSSAGVNYEQYV. CDR3 DNA sequence: TGTGCCAGCAGTTACTCGTCCGCGGGGGTCAACTACGAGCAGTACGTC.

This clonotype has just a few counts. V is TRBV6-5 and J is TRBJ1-3; D gene unclear. The length of the CDR3 is 14 residues. Trimming pared 6 bases from V and 1 base from J, leaving 10 bases between. Germline V gives CDR1 MNHEY, CDR2 SVGAGI. The CDR3: CASSQVLSGNTIYF. In DNA, the CDR3 is TGTGCCAGCAGCCAGGTTCTTTCTGGAAACACCATATATTTT.

This clonotype was counted between two and nine times. The gene calls are TRBV4-3 and TRBJ2-7, with D possibly matching TRBD1 (6 bases). V was shortened by 0 bases and J by 4 bases, with 13 bases between the two germline ends. Germline CDR1 LGHNA, CDR2 YSLEER. The CDR3 is 15 residues long. The CDR3 DNA reads TGCGCCAGCAGCCAAGACAGGGGTGATGGGTACGAGCAGTACTTC. Protein: CASSQDRGDGYEQYF.

To note about this clonotype: One end of the junction varies from germline; a read error may be responsible. The chain is built from TRBV20-1 and TRBJ2-5, with D hard to call. The CDR3 loop spans 13 amino acids. Germline values: CDR1 DFQATT, CDR2 SNEGSKA (reference sequence). The CDR3 protein is CSARDPLDESQYF. The CDR3 DNA reads TGCAGTGCTAGAGATCCCCTAGACGAGAGCCAGTACTTC.

This clonotype was seen only a few times. The chain carries TRBV7-9 and TRBJ2-5; D gene uncertain. Germline-derived CDR1 and CDR2 are SEHNR and FQNEAQ (reference sequence). The CDR3 totals 16 residues. Trimming removed 4 bases at V and 2 bases at J, with 17 bases between. In DNA form, the CDR3 reads TGTGCCAGCAGCTCCACCCCCGGCGTAGGGCAAGAGACCCAGTACTTC. This sequence encodes CASSSTPGVGQETQYF.

The V and J genes are TRBV4-2 and TRBJ2-1, with D perhaps matching TRBD2 (5 bases). V gave up 3 bases and J gave up 2 bases, with 17 bases separating them. Germline CDR1 and CDR2: LGHNA and YNFKEQ. This CDR3 region has 17 residues. DNA of the CDR3: TGTGCCAGCAGCCACCCCCGCGGGCAGAGGACCTACAATGAGCAGTTCTTC. This gives the protein CASSHPRGQRTYNEQFF.

This clonotype was detected a few times. The chain uses TRBV12-3 or TRBV12-4 and TRBJ1-2; 9 bases line up with TRBD1. The V segment lost 6 bases and the J segment 8 bases; nucleotides outside the gene matches: 4. The CDR3 extends over 12 amino acids. The CDR3 reads CASRVTGGGYTF. The CDR3 DNA follows: TGTGCCAGCAGGGTGACAGGGGGAGGCTACACCTTC.

The rearrangement joins TRBV5-5 to TRBJ2-5; no clear D. The CDR3 totals 12 residues. The V end lost 6 bases, the J end lost 5 bases, and 11 bases lay between the germline ends. CDR1 and CDR2 from the germline V gene are SGHKS and YYEKEE (reference sequence). CDR3 in amino acids: CASIDLAETQYF. DNA of the CDR3: TGTGCCAGCATCGACCTCGCGGAGACCCAGTACTTC.

This clonotype was counted ten times or more. This chain joins TRBV20-1 and TRBJ1-5; D gene unclear. Germline CDR1 DFQATT, CDR2 SNEGSKA (reference sequence). The CDR3 is made up of 12 amino acids. Between the trimmed V and J ends, which lost 1 base and 4 bases, there was a span of 5 bases. CDR3 residues: CSARAGNQPQHF. The DNA of the CDR3 is TGCAGTGCTAGAGCGGGGAATCAGCCCCAGCATTTT.

The chain links TRBV11-2 to TRBJ2-5; D perhaps matches TRBD2 (5 bases). Germline-derived CDR1 and CDR2 are SGHAT and FQNNGV. Trimming took off 3 bases at V and 5 bases at J, with 13 bases between the two ends. CDR3 size: 14 residues. CDR3 nucleotide sequence: TGTGCCAGCAGCTTGGTCGGCGGGTGGGAGACCCAGTACTTC. It encodes CASSLVGGWETQYF.

CDR3 residues: CASSVGASGENQETQYF. The CDR3 DNA is TGTGCCAGCAGCGTAGGGGCTAGCGGGGAGAACCAAGAGACCCAGTACTTC. The chain is built from TRBV9 and TRBJ2-5, with 9 bases aligning to TRBD2. The CDR3 has 17 amino acids. Losses at the gene ends were 0 bases for V and 0 bases for J; bases not matched to a gene: 6. CDR1 is SGDLS and CDR2 is YYNGEE in the germline V gene.

In DNA, the CDR3 is TGTGCCAGCAGTGACGGGAACGGGGTTGGCGGGGAGCTGTTTTTT. Residues: CASSDGNGVGGELFF. The chain employs TRBV25-1 and TRBJ2-2, with D perhaps matching TRBD2 (5 bases). The V end was cut by 3 bases, the J end by 7 bases, with 15 bases between. CDR3 size: 15 residues. Germline CDR1 and CDR2: MGHDK and SYGVNS.

This clonotype showed up just a few times. This CDR3 reads CASSPRYGEQFF. The CDR3 bases are TGTGCCAGCTCACCACGCTATGGGGAGCAGTTCTTC. The chain is built from TRBV18 and TRBJ2-1; D is unresolved. This CDR3 region has 12 residues. V lost 1 base and J lost 10, with 8 bases in between. Germline lookup yields CDR1 KGHSH and CDR2 LQKENI. The whole variable domain, filled in from reference TRBV18 and TRBJ2-1, reads NAGVMQNPRHLVRRRGQEARLRCSPMKGHSHVYWYRQLPEEGLKFMVYLQKENIIDESGMPKERFSAEFPKEGPSILRIQQVVRGDSAAYFCASSPRYGEQFFGPGTRLTVL.

There are a few counts of this clonotype. The CDR3 spells CASSSSAGVTQYF. The CDR3 DNA sequence: TGTGCCAGCAGCTCTTCGGCGGGAGTTACGCAGTATTTT. This chain joins TRBV7-2 and TRBJ2-3, with 7 positions matching TRBD2. Trimming removed 4 bases from V and 8 bases from J; junction bases left unmatched: 6. CDR1 SGHTA and CDR2 FQGNSA come from the germline V gene. The CDR3 totals 13 residues.

The sample holds a few counts of this clonotype. The chain is built from TRBV5-1 and TRBJ2-2; D gene uncertain. Trimming took 2 bases from V and 4 from J, leaving 12 bases between them. CDR1 is SGHRS, CDR2 YFSETQ, per germline. CDR3 length: 15 amino acids. The CDR3 DNA reads as TGCGCCAGCAGCTTTGGGTCAACCACCACCGGGGAGCTGTTTTTT. It is translated as CASSFGSTTTGELFF.